Only a few counts were recorded for the clone carrying this TCR beta chain. Its antigen is unidentified. Extracted RNA was reverse transcribed into cDNA, the sequencing template. Assay used: immunoSEQ multiplex PCR; TCRdb lists only in-frame clones, some missing. The sample has tens of thousands of clones, approximately 29% seen once. These data come from a study of CD8+ T cells in alopecia areata. Whole-study findings and limits: Scalp data also include sequences from resident alphabeta T cells of normal skin.

The CDR3 runs to 13 residues. V dropped 8 bases and J dropped 2 bases, with 12 bases sitting between them. Germline V gives CDR1 GTSNPN, CDR2 SVGIG (reference sequence). Treatment in this sample: oral pan-JAK inhibitor, 5-10 mg twice daily. Obtained from alopecia areata patients were lesional scalp punch biopsies along with peripheral blood. The sequenced sample was CD8+ T cells sorted from blood, obtained at week 4, from a patient treated with tofacitinib. This sequence originates from a human donor with alopecia areata. This chain uses TRBV30 with TRBJ2-2; D perhaps matches TRBD1 (7 bases). The CDR3 sequence is CARGTDNTGELFF. In nucleotides, the CDR3 is TGTGCCCGCGGGACAGACAACACCGGGGAGCTGTTTTTT.